This T cell receptor (beta chain) was captured by sequencing in a study of cytomegalovirus exposure and HLA in healthy donors. General study results and limits: Later on, a genetic analysis was performed. It linked a missense variant in DCLRE1C with V- and J-gene trimming of TCR beta. In vitro experiments confirmed that a few CMV-associated chains were specific for CMV antigens. When the data were analyzed later, several of the most significant clusters appeared to be linked to common viral pathogens.

Both 60 Vbeta primers and 13 Jbeta primers went into the PCR. The method was immunoSEQ multiplex PCR; TCRdb's version includes in-frame clones alone and lacks a portion of them. This repertoire shows 150,000 to 200,000 clones, 60% to 85% found once; its top ten account for 2.5% to 3.5%. As to this clone: Its antigen is not known.

Germline V gene data show CDR1 as SEHNR and CDR2 as FQNEAQ (reference sequence). J was trimmed by 12 bases and V by 5 bases; bases with no gene match: 9. The CDR3 totals 13 residues. The chain combines TRBV7-9 with TRBJ2-1; 8 positions match TRBD1. The specimen was PBMCs. The clonotype was recovered from a female donor in good health and CMV-seronegative. The CDR3 sequence: CASSPGQGWGQFF. As DNA, the CDR3 is TGTGCCAGCAGCCCTGGACAGGGTTGGGGGCAGTTCTTC.